The 9 T cell receptor beta chains below all came from one sample that was sequenced in a study of CD8 T cells in ankylosing spondylitis. TCRdb reprocessed the 5' RACE reads with MiXCR, giving one entry per CDR3 protein. This table has 250,000 to 300,000 distinct CDR3 sequences, about 19% appearing once. Material for sequencing was blood, either unsorted or a sorted T cell fraction (not recorded which). The receptors shown here come from a male donor with ankylosing spondylitis or in good health (not recorded which).

The rearrangement joins TRBV5-1 to TRBJ1-1; D call uncertain. CDR3 size: 12 residues. The germline V and J ends were trimmed by 2 bases and 6 bases, with 8 bases remaining between them. The germline CDR1 and CDR2 sequences are SGHRS and YFSETQ. The CDR3 coding sequence is TGCGCCAGCAGCTTCGAGGGCGCTGAAGCTTTCTTT. The encoded protein is CASSFEGAEAFF.

Ten or more counts support this clonotype. The rearrangement links TRBV5-1 to TRBJ2-1; D may be TRBD1 or TRBD2 (5 bases each). Trimming cost V 4 bases and J 0 bases, with 11 bases left between them. Per the germline V gene, CDR1 is SGHRS and CDR2 is YFSETQ. The CDR3 has 15 residues. The chain's CDR3 is CASSDGTSSYNEQFF. CDR3 in DNA: TGCGCCAGCAGCGACGGGACCAGCTCCTACAATGAGCAGTTCTTC.

There are many counts of this clonotype. J is TRBJ2-5 and V is TRBV20-1; the D is unclear. The germline V gene has CDR1 DFQATT and CDR2 SNEGSKA (reference sequence). The CDR3 is made up of 14 amino acids. Trimming took 6 bases from V and 2 from J, leaving 16 bases between them. The CDR3 nucleotides read TGCAGTGCCCACGGATGGGCGGCTCAAGAGACCCAGTACTTC. Its translation is CSAHGWAAQETQYF.

This clonotype was detected only a few times. V is TRBV29-1 and J is TRBJ2-2; 11 nucleotides match TRBD2. This CDR3 comprises 15 residues. J lost 1 base, V lost 6 bases, and 4 bases had no gene match. The germline gives CDR1 SQVTM, CDR2 ANQGSEA. The CDR3 nucleotides are TGCAGCGTCCCTCTAGCGGGAGGGAACACCGGGGAGCTGTTTTTT. Its translation is CSVPLAGGNTGELFF.

This chain uses TRBV6-1 with TRBJ2-7; D possibly corresponds to TRBD1 (6 bases). The CDR3 totals 14 residues. Germline loops: CDR1 MNHNS, CDR2 SASEGT. V was clipped by 4 bases and J by 6 bases, with 16 bases between them. The CDR3, as DNA: TGTGCCAGCAGTGTCGACCACAGGGCTGGCGAGCAGTACGTC. This translates into CASSVDHRAGEQYV.

The V and J genes are TRBV7-2 and TRBJ2-5; D perhaps matches TRBD1 (5 bases). This CDR3 is built from 12 residues. Germline V gives CDR1 SGHTA, CDR2 FQGNSA. The ends were cut back, 4 bases at V and 13 bases at J, with 16 bases in the middle. CDR3 protein: CASSSTRQFLYF. In DNA form, the CDR3 reads TGTGCCAGCAGCTCCACTCGACAGTTCTTGTACTTC.

The chain uses TRBV10-3 and TRBJ1-2; TRBD1 aligns across 7 bases. Germline-derived CDR1 and CDR2 are ENHRY and SYGVKD. CDR3 size: 15 residues. After removal of 6 bases from V and 8 bases from J, the junction contained 15 bases not matched to a gene. CDR3 loop: CAIRTGQVGLAGYTF. The CDR3 DNA reads TGTGCCATCAGGACCGGACAGGTTGGACTCGCGGGCTACACCTTC.

In its sample, this clonotype was seen once. V is TRBV28 and J is TRBJ2-1, with 7 nucleotides matching TRBD2. Per germline, CDR1 MDHEN and CDR2 SYDVKM. CDR3 length: 17 residues. V shed 3 bases, J shed 7 bases, and the junction held 15 bases outside the gene matches. The CDR3 nucleotides are TGTGCCAGCAGTTTTGGGCCGGGCGGGGGACCCCTAAATGAGCAGTTCTTC. It is translated as CASSFGPGGGPLNEQFF. The whole variable domain, filled in from reference TRBV28 and TRBJ2-1, reads DVKVTQSSRYLVKRTGEKVFLECVQDMDHENMFWYRQDPGLGLRLIYFSYDVKMKEKGDIPEGYSVSREKKERFSLILESASTNQTSMYLCASSFGPGGGPLNEQFFGPGTRLTVL.

Only one count was recorded for this clonotype. This chain connects TRBV28 to TRBJ1-3; TRBD1 matches at 8 bases. Per the germline V gene, CDR1 is MDHEN and CDR2 is SYDVKM. V lost 4 bases and J lost 0; bases outside the gene matches: 2. The CDR3 extends over 15 amino acids. The CDR3 nucleotides are TGTGCCAGCAGTTCTACAGGGGGCTCTGGAAACACCATATATTTT. Protein: CASSSTGGSGNTIYF.